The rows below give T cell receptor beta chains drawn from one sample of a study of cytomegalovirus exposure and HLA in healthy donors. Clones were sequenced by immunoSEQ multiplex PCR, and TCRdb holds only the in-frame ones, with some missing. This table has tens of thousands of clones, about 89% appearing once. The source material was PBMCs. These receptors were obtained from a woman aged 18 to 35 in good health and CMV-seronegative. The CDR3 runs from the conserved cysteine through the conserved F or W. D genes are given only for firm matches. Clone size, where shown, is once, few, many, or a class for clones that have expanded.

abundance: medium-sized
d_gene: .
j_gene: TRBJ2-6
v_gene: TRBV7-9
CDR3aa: CASSLVRRAGANVLTF
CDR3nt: TGTGCCAGCAGCTTAGTACGCCGGGCTGGGGCCAACGTCCTGACTTTC

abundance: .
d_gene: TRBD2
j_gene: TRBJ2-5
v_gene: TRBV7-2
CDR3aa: CASSQGLAVTEETQYF
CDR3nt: TGTGCCAGCAGCCAGGGACTAGCGGTTACAGAAGAGACCCAGTACTTC

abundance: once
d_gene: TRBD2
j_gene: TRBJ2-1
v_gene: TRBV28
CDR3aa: CASRTSGPYNEQFF
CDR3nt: TGTGCCAGCAGGACTAGCGGTCCCTACAATGAGCAGTTCTTC

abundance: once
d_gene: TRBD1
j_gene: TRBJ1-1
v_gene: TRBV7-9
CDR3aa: CASSRREAGGPTEAFF
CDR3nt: TGTGCCAGCAGCCGTCGAGAGGCAGGGGGACCCACTGAAGCTTTCTTT

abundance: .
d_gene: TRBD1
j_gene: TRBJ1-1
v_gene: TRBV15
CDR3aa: CATSRDRGPGTGDREMNTEAFF
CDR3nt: TGTGCCACCAGCAGAGATCGCGGGCCCGGGACAGGCGACAGAGAAATGAACACTGAAGCTTTCTTT

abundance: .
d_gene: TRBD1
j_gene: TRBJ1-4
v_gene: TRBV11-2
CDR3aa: CASSMGQGVEKLFF
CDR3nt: TGTGCCAGCAGCATGGGACAGGGGGTTGAAAAACTGTTTTTT

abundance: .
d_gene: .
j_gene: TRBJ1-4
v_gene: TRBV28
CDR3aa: CASSPSPAGEKLFF
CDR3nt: TGTGCCAGCAGTCCATCTCCTGCGGGTGAAAAACTGTTTTTT

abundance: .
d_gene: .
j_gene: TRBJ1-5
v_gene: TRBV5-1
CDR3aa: CASSTDSRNQPQHF
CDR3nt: TGCGCCAGCAGCACGGACAGCCGCAATCAGCCCCAGCATTTT

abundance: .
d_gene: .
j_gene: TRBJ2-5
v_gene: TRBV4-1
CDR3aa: CASSQSWSGSGQETQYF
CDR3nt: TGCGCCAGCAGCCAAAGTTGGTCCGGGAGTGGTCAAGAGACCCAGTACTTC

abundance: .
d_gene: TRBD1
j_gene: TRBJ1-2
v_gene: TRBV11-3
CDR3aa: CASSSPPGQGLYGYTF
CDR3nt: TGTGCCAGCAGCTCGCCCCCGGGACAGGGACTATATGGCTACACCTTC

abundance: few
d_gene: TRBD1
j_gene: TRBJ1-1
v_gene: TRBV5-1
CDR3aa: CASSVGPGQGYLSTEAFF
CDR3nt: TGCGCCAGCAGCGTCGGACCGGGACAGGGATATTTAAGCACTGAAGCTTTCTTT

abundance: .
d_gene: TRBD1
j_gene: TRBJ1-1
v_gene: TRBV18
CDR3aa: CASSPRGDSGTEAFF
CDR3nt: TGTGCCAGCTCACCACGGGGGGACAGCGGCACTGAAGCTTTCTTT

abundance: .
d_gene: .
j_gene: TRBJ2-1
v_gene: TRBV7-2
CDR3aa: CASSPEAGYGEQFF
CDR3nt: TGTGCCAGCAGCCCAGAGGCAGGGTACGGTGAGCAGTTCTTC

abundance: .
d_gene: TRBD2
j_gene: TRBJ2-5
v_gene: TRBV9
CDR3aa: CASSPIPSGGQETQYF
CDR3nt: TGTGCCAGCAGCCCAATACCTAGCGGGGGGCAAGAGACCCAGTACTTC

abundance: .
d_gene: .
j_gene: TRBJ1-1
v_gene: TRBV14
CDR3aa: CASSQEALNTEAFF
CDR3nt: TGTGCCAGCAGCCAAGAGGCCCTGAACACTGAAGCTTTCTTT

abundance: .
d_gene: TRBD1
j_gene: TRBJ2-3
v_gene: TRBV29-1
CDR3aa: CSVVPSTGGAAGYF
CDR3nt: TGCAGCGTTGTTCCCTCGACAGGGGGGGCAGCAGGGTATTTT

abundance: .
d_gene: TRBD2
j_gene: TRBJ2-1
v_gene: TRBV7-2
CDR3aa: CASTPGLAYNEQFF
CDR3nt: TGTGCCAGCACTCCGGGACTAGCTTACAATGAGCAGTTCTTC